The rows below give T cell receptor beta chains drawn from one sample of a study of patients and donors after allogeneic stem cell transplantation. Using its own MiXCR run on the RT-PCR reads, TCRdb lists one record per CDR3 protein. The sample lists roughly 940,000 distinct CDR3 sequences, about a sixth occurring once. Sequencing was performed on blood, either unsorted or a sorted T cell fraction (not recorded which). The source is a human donor who was either an allogeneic HSCT recipient or a stem cell or donor lymphocyte infusion donor (not recorded which). It is not recorded whose cells these are; they may come from a transplant donor. Both conserved end residues are part of each CDR3. The order of the fields is clone size, D gene, CDR3 length, J gene, V gene, CDR3 protein, CDR3 DNA. D genes are given only for firm matches. Clone size is not always given. Where it is, it says once, few, many or a class for expanded clones.

NA,NA,15,TRBJ2-2,TRBV5-1,CASSLSLAYTGELFF,TGCGCCAGCAGCTTGTCCCTAGCGTACACCGGGGAGCTGTTTTTT
NA,TRBD2,17,TRBJ2-3,TRBV28,CASSTNILAGVPDTQYF,TGTGCCAGCAGTACGAATATACTAGCGGGAGTCCCAGATACGCAGTATTTT
few,TRBD2,17,TRBJ2-1,TRBV12-3/TRBV12-4,CASSFWMGGERYNEQFF,TGTGCCAGCAGTTTTTGGATGGGGGGGGAACGCTACAATGAGCAGTTCTTC
few,TRBD2,17,TRBJ2-1,TRBV5-1,CASRPFAPGRARHEQFF,TGCGCCAGCAGACCCTTCGCTCCCGGGAGGGCAAGGCATGAGCAGTTCTTC
NA,TRBD1,13,TRBJ2-1,TRBV30,CAWNTGGLDEQFF,TGTGCCTGGAATACAGGGGGTCTAGATGAGCAGTTCTTC
NA,NA,8,TRBJ1-2,TRBV29-1,CSTELDTF,TGCAGCACCGAGCTAGACACCTTC
NA,NA,13,TRBJ1-6,TRBV7-9,CASSFQSVSPLHF,TGTGCCAGCAGCTTCCAATCCGTTTCACCCCTCCACTTT
few,NA,13,TRBJ1-2,TRBV27,CASRRGPWSGYTF,TGTGCCAGCAGGAGGGGCCCATGGAGTGGCTACACCTTC
few,TRBD1,16,TRBJ1-3,TRBV5-6,CASSLDRGFERNTIYF,TGTGCCAGCAGCTTGGACAGGGGGTTTGAAAGAAACACCATATATTTT
few,TRBD1,16,TRBJ2-3,TRBV9,CASSLRGQHYTDTQYF,TGTGCCAGCAGCCTTAGGGGACAGCATTACACAGATACGCAGTATTTT
NA,TRBD1,14,TRBJ2-5,TRBV6-1,CASSTLGTGATQYF,TGTGCCAGCAGCACTCTGGGGACAGGGGCGACCCAGTACTTC
few,NA,14,TRBJ1-1,TRBV6-1,CAINPRSVNTEAFF,TGTGCCATCAACCCCAGGTCGGTGAACACTGAAGCTTTCTTT
few,NA,14,TRBJ2-4,TRBV5-1,CASSLDQGSVIQYF,TGCGCCAGCAGCTTGGATCAGGGTTCTGTCATTCAGTACTTC
few,NA,14,TRBJ2-7,TRBV6-1,CASSEPSVGHEQYF,TGTGCCAGCAGTGAACCCTCGGTGGGTCACGAGCAGTACTTC
once,NA,13,TRBJ2-3,TRBV14,CASTPHGRDTQYF,TGTGCCAGCACCCCCCACGGGCGAGATACGCAGTATTTT
few,TRBD1,16,TRBJ1-1,TRBV9,CASSREGAPANTEAFF,TGTGCCAGCAGCAGGGAGGGGGCACCTGCGAACACTGAAGCTTTCTTT
once,TRBD2,16,TRBJ2-7,TRBV7-9,CASSSASGFEPYEQYF,TGTGCCAGCAGCTCGGCTAGCGGATTCGAACCCTACGAGCAGTACTTC
few,TRBD1,15,TRBJ2-2,TRBV20-1,CSARPGQSNTGELFF,TGCAGTGCTAGACCGGGACAGTCGAACACCGGGGAGCTGTTTTTT
few,NA,13,TRBJ2-7,TRBV14,CASSQVGRSEQYF,TGTGCCAGCAGCCAAGTTGGGAGGAGCGAGCAGTACTTC
few,TRBD1,13,TRBJ2-2,TRBV29-1,CSVGDRGSGELFF,TGCAGCGTTGGCGACAGGGGGTCCGGGGAGCTGTTTTTT
NA,NA,15,TRBJ1-3,TRBV28,CASGRDRISGNTIYF,TGTGCCAGCGGTCGAGACAGAATCTCTGGAAACACCATATATTTT
few,TRBD1,13,TRBJ1-2,TRBV27,CASRTGGNYGYTF,TGTGCCAGCAGGACAGGGGGCAACTATGGCTACACCTTC
NA,NA,17,TRBJ2-1,TRBV12-3/TRBV12-4,CASSLARGRNVDNEQFF,TGTGCCAGCAGTTTGGCCCGGGGCCGGAACGTGGACAATGAGCAGTTCTTC
NA,TRBD1,14,TRBJ1-2,TRBV13,CASSEAGTGERYTF,TGTGCCAGCAGCGAAGCCGGGACAGGGGAGCGCTACACCTTC
NA,NA,14,TRBJ2-7,TRBV13,CASSYPEVESEQYF,TGTGCCAGCAGCTATCCCGAAGTGGAGTCCGAGCAGTACTTC
few,TRBD1,16,TRBJ2-7,TRBV5-1,CASSVGQASASYEQYF,TGCGCCAGCAGCGTCGGACAGGCCTCTGCCTCCTACGAGCAGTACTTC
few,TRBD2,17,TRBJ2-7,TRBV12-3/TRBV12-4,CASSLGQTSGRNSEQYF,TGTGCCAGCAGTTTAGGGCAGACTAGCGGGAGAAATAGCGAGCAGTACTTC
few,TRBD1,14,TRBJ1-6,TRBV20-1,CSATRDRVWSPLHF,TGCAGTGCTACCCGGGACAGGGTATGGTCACCCCTCCACTTT
few,NA,14,TRBJ1-2,TRBV11-2,CASTRGATNYGYTF,TGTGCCAGCACCCGAGGGGCCACCAACTATGGCTACACCTTC
NA,NA,13,TRBJ1-1,TRBV12-3/TRBV12-4,CASSFGAGAEAFF,TGTGCCAGCAGTTTTGGGGCCGGTGCTGAAGCTTTCTTT
NA,NA,11,TRBJ2-2,TRBV14,CASSASGELFF,TGTGCCAGCAGCGCATCCGGGGAGCTGTTTTTT
NA,NA,14,TRBJ2-3,TRBV6-5,CASSYSYEGKTQYF,TGTGCCAGCAGTTATTCATACGAAGGGAAAACGCAGTATTTT
NA,NA,12,TRBJ1-1,TRBV7-9,CASSPPLSEAFF,TGTGCCAGCAGCCCACCCCTCTCTGAAGCTTTCTTT
many,NA,16,TRBJ2-1,TRBV24-1,CATSDTGSSPYNEQFF,TGTGCCACCAGTGATACTGGCAGCTCCCCTTACAATGAGCAGTTCTTC
NA,TRBD2,17,TRBJ2-3,TRBV5-1,CASSSPASGGYTDTQYF,TGCGCCAGCAGCTCCCCAGCTAGCGGGGGGTACACAGATACGCAGTATTTT
few,NA,14,TRBJ1-1,TRBV5-1,CASSRAGGATEAFF,TGCGCCAGCAGCCGGGCGGGGGGGGCCACTGAAGCTTTCTTT
NA,TRBD2,17,TRBJ2-1,TRBV4-2,CASSQDTTGGLFNEQFF,TGTGCCAGCAGCCAAGATACAACGGGGGGGCTGTTTAATGAGCAGTTCTTC